This T cell receptor beta chain stems from a study of blood T cell repertoires in COVID-19. As for the study in general: Samples representing acute and convalescent COVID-19 were sourced from the United States, Italy and Spain. T cells, B-cell-depleted T cells, or PBMCs provided the cDNA or gDNA that served as material.

The germline gives CDR1 LGHNA, CDR2 YSLEER. V was clipped by 0 bases and J by 5 bases; unmatched bases: 5. This CDR3 has 16 amino acids. Per the original data handling: Using reference gene primer amplification, nucleated cell counts were estimated. Repertoires were generated with immunoSEQ multiplex PCR, while TCRdb's copy carries only in-frame clones and drops some. The V and J calls and clone size are taken from that table; D and trimming were inferred from the DNA. The table lists roughly 100,000 clones, about 85% of them singletons. This clone was detected only once. Sample: peripheral blood. The receptor's source is a woman aged 70-85 years with active or convalescent COVID-19. The chain couples TRBV4-3 to TRBJ2-2; TRBD1 matches at 8 bases. CDR3 sequence reads: CASSQEDRDETGELFF. CDR3 DNA sequence: TGCGCCAGCAGCCAAGAGGACAGGGATGAAACCGGGGAGCTGTTTTTT.